The T cell receptor beta chain described here comes from a study of OX40 agonist ivuxolimab in advanced cancers. Germline CDR1 and CDR2: SGHNT and YYREEE (reference sequence). Trimming removed 1 base from V and 7 bases from J, with 11 bases in between. The CDR3 extends over 14 amino acids. Measured with immunoSEQ multiplex PCR; TCRdb has only the in-frame clones, and not every one. The sample lists almost 35,000 clones; about four fifths were seen once. The sequencing here drew on CD4+ or CD8+ T cells sorted from blood, taken in a trial of the OX40 agonist ivuxolimab. The chain links TRBV5-4 to TRBJ2-2, with D possibly matching TRBD1 (6 bases). This clonotype originated in an adult with an advanced solid tumor such as melanoma, head and neck, liver or kidney cancer. The CDR3 DNA sequence: TGTGCCAGCAGCTTGCCTGGACAGCACGGGGAGCTGTTTTTT. This encodes CASSLPGQHGELFF.